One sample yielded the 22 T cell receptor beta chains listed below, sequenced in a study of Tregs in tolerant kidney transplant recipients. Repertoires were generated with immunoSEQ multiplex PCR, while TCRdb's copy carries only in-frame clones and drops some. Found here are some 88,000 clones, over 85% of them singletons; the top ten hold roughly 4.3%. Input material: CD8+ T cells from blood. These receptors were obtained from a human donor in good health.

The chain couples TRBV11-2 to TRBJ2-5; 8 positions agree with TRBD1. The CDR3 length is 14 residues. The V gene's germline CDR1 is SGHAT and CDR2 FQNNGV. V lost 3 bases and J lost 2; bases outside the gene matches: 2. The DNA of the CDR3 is TGTGCCAGCAGCTTTGACAGGGGACAAGAGACCCAGTACTTC. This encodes CASSFDRGQETQYF. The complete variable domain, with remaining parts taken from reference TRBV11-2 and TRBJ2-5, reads EAGVAQSPRYKIIEKRQSVAFWCNPISGHATLYWYQQILGQGPKLLIQFQNNGVVDDSQLPKDRFSAERLKGVDSTLKIQPAKLEDSAVYLCASSFDRGQETQYFGPGTRLLVL.

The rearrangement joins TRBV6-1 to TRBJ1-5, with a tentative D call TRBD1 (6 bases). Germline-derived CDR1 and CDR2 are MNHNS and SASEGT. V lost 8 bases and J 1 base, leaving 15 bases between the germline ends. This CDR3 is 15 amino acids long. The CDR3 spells CASGLGAWSNQPQHF. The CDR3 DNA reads TGTGCCAGCGGGTTGGGGGCTTGGAGCAATCAGCCCCAGCATTTT.

CDR3 bases: TGTGCCAGCAGTTACGAGGCAGGCAACACCGGGGAGCTGTTTTTT. Its protein product is CASSYEAGNTGELFF. The chain is built from TRBV6-5 and TRBJ2-2, with unresolved D. Trimming left V 2 bases short and J 2 bases short, with 9 bases between. The CDR3 covers 15 residues. CDR1 is MNHEY and CDR2 is SVGAGI in the germline V gene.

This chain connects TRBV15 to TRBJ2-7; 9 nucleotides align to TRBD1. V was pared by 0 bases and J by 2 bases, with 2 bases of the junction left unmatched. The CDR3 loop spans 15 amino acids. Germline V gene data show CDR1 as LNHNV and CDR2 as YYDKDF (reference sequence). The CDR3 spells CATSRETGGTYEQYF. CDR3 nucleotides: TGTGCCACCAGCAGAGAAACAGGGGGCACCTACGAGCAGTACTTC.

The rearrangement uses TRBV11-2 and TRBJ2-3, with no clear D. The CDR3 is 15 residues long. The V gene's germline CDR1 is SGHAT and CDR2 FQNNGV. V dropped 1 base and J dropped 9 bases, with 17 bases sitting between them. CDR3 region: CASSLVVGFQITQYF. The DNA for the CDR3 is TGTGCCAGCAGCTTAGTGGTGGGATTCCAGATCACGCAGTATTTT.

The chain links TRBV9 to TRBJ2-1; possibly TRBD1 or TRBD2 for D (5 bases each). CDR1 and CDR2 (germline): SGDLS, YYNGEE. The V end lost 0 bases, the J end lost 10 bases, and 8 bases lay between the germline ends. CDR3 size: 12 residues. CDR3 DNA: TGTGCCAGCAGCGTAGGGGGCGGGGAGCAGTTCTTC. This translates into CASSVGGGEQFF. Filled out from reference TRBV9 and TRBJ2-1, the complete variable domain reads DSGVTQTPKHLITATGQRVTLRCSPRSGDLSVYWYQQSLDQGLQFLIQYYNGEERAKGNILERFSAQQFPDLHSELNLSSLELGDSALYFCASSVGGGEQFFGPGTRLTVL.

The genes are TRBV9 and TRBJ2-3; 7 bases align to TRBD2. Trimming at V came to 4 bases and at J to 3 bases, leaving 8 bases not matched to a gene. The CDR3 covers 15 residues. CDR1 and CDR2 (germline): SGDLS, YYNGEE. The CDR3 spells CASSYGLVSTDTQYF. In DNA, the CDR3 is TGTGCCAGCAGCTACGGACTAGTCTCGACAGATACGCAGTATTTT.

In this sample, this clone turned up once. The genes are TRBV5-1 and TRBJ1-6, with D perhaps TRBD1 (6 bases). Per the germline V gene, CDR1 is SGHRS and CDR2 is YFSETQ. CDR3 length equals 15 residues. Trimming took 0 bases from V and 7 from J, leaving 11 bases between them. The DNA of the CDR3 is TGCGCCAGCAGCTTGGAGTGGCAGGGGAATTCACCCCTCCACTTT. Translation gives CASSLEWQGNSPLHF.

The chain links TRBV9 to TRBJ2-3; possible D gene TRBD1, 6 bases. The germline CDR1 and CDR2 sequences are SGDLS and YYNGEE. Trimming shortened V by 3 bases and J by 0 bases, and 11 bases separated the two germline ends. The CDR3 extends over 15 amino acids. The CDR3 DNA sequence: TGTGCCAGCAGCGCCCGGGACACAAGCACAGATACGCAGTATTTT. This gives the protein CASSARDTSTDTQYF.

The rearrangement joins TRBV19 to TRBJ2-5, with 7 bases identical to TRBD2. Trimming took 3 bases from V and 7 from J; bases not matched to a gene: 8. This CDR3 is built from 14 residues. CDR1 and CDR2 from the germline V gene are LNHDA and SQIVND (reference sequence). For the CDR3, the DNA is TGTGCCAGTAGTATCGGGGCGGGGGTCTGGACCCAGTACTTC. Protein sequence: CASSIGAGVWTQYF.

DNA of the CDR3: TGTGCCAGCAGCTTATGGGGACTAGCGCTGGATGAGCAGTTCTTC. Protein: CASSLWGLALDEQFF. The chain is built from TRBV7-9 and TRBJ2-1; TRBD2 aligns across 10 bases. Germline V gene data show CDR1 as SEHNR and CDR2 as FQNEAQ (reference sequence). The CDR3 extends over 15 amino acids. V was pared by 2 bases and J by 8 bases, with 6 bases of the junction left unmatched.

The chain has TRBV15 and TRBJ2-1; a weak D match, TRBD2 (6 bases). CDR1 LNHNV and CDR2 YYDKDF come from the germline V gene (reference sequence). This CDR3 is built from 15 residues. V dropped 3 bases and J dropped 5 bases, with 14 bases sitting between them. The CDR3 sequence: CATSRRDAVDNEQFF. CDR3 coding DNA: TGTGCCACCAGCAGGCGGGACGCGGTCGACAATGAGCAGTTCTTC.

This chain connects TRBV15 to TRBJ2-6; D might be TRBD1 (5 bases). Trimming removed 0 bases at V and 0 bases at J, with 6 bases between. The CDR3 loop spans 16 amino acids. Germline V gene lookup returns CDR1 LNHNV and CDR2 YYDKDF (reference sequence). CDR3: CATSRDRGSGANVLTF. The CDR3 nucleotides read TGTGCCACCAGCAGAGATAGGGGCTCTGGGGCCAACGTCCTGACTTTC.

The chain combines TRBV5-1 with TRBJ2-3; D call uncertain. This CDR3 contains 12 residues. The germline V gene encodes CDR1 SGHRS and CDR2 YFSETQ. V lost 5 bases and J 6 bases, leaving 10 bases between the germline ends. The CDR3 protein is CASRKTVDTQYF. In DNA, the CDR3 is TGCGCCAGCAGAAAGACTGTTGATACGCAGTATTTT.

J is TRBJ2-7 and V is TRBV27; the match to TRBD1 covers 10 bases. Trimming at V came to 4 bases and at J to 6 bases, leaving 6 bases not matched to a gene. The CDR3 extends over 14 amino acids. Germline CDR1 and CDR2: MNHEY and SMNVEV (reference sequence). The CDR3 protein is CASSYRDRGSEQYF. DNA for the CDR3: TGTGCCAGCAGTTACCGGGACAGGGGTTCCGAGCAGTACTTC.

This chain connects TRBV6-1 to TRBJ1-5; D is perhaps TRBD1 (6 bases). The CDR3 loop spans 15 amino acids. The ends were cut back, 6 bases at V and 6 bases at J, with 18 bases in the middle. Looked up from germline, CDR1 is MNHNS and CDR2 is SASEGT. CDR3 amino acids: CASRNPRTVAQPQHF. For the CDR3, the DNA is TGTGCCAGCAGGAACCCCCGGACAGTAGCTCAGCCCCAGCATTTT.

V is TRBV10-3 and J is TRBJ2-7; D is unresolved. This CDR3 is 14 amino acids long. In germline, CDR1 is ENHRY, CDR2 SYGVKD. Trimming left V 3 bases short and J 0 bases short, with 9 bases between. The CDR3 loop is CAISESAYSYEQYF. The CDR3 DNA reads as TGTGCCATCAGTGAATCCGCTTACTCCTACGAGCAGTACTTC.

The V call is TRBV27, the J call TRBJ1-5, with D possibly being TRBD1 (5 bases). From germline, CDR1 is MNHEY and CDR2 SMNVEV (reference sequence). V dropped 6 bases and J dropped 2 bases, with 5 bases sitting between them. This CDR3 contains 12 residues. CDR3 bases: TGTGCCAGCAGGACAGGCAATCAGCCCCAGCATTTT. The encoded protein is CASRTGNQPQHF.

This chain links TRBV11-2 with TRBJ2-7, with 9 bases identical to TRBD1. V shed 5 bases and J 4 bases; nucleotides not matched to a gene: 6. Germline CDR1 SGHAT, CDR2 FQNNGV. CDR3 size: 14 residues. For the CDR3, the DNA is TGTGCCAGCAGCCCGGGGACAGGGTGGTACGAGCAGTACTTC. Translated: CASSPGTGWYEQYF.

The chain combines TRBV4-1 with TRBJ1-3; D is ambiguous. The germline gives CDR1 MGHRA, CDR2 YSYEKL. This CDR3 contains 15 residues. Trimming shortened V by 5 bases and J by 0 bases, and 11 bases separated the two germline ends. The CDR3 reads CASSGLSRSGNTIYF. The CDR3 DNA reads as TGCGCCAGCAGCGGTTTAAGTCGCTCTGGAAACACCATATATTTT.

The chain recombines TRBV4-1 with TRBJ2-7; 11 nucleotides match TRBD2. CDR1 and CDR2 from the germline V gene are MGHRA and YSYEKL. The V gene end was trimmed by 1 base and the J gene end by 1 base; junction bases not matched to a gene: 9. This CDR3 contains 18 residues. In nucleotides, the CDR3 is TGCGCCAGCAGCCAAGTAACTAGCGGGAGTCACCTTTCCTACGAGCAGTACTTC. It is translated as CASSQVTSGSHLSYEQYF.

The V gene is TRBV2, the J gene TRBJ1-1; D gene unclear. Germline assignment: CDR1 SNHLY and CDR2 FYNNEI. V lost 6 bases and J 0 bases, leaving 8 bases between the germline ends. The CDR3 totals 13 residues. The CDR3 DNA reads TGTGCCAGCAGACAGCTCATGAACACTGAAGCTTTCTTT. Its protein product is CASRQLMNTEAFF.